A selection of T cell receptor beta chains follows, all from one sample in a study of cytomegalovirus exposure and HLA in healthy donors. Produced via immunoSEQ multiplex PCR; TCRdb's table is partial and in-frame only. The data contain 100,000 or so clones, roughly 72% of them singletons. The sample was PBMCs. The receptors here all came from a young man in good health and CMV-seropositive. CDR3s include the opening cysteine and the closing phenylalanine or tryptophan. Each record gives: clone size, D gene, J gene, CDR3 length, V gene, CDR3 DNA, CDR3 protein. D genes are given only for firm matches. Part of the rows lack a size; the others show once, few, many or a class for expanded clones.

clone_size: -
d_call: TRBD1
j_call: TRBJ1-4
cdr3_length: 15
v_call: TRBV2
cdr3_nt: TGTGCCATAACCGGGACAGGGGGTCTAAATGAAAAACTGTTTTTT
cdr3_aa: CAITGTGGLNEKLFF

clone_size: -
d_call: -
j_call: TRBJ1-1
cdr3_length: 13
v_call: TRBV28
cdr3_nt: TGTGCCAGCAGTTGGCAGGGGCGCACTGAAGCTTTCTTT
cdr3_aa: CASSWQGRTEAFF

clone_size: -
d_call: -
j_call: TRBJ1-6
cdr3_length: 14
v_call: TRBV7-9
cdr3_nt: TGTGCCAGCAGCTTAGCCCTCCCTCTCGGGGTCCTCCACTTT
cdr3_aa: CASSLALPLGVLHF

clone_size: once
d_call: TRBD1
j_call: TRBJ2-1
cdr3_length: 16
v_call: TRBV5-1
cdr3_nt: TGCGCCAGCAGCAAAGACGGACAGGGGGGCTACAATGAGCAGTTCTTC
cdr3_aa: CASSKDGQGGYNEQFF

clone_size: once
d_call: -
j_call: TRBJ1-2
cdr3_length: 12
v_call: TRBV5-6
cdr3_nt: TGTGCCAGCAGCTTGGCAGGGGACGGCTACACCTTC
cdr3_aa: CASSLAGDGYTF

clone_size: once
d_call: TRBD1
j_call: TRBJ1-1
cdr3_length: 13
v_call: TRBV30
cdr3_nt: TGTGCCTGGGAACAGGACAGGGGAGCTGAAGCTTTCTTT
cdr3_aa: CAWEQDRGAEAFF

clone_size: once
d_call: TRBD1
j_call: TRBJ1-6
cdr3_length: 14
v_call: TRBV7-2
cdr3_nt: TGTGCCAGCAGTTCGGGACAGCATAATTCACCCCTCCACTTT
cdr3_aa: CASSSGQHNSPLHF

clone_size: -
d_call: -
j_call: TRBJ1-1
cdr3_length: 13
v_call: TRBV5-8
cdr3_nt: TGTGCCAGCAGCGGAGCAGCGAACACTGAAGCTTTCTTT
cdr3_aa: CASSGAANTEAFF

clone_size: -
d_call: TRBD1
j_call: TRBJ2-7
cdr3_length: 14
v_call: TRBV28
cdr3_nt: TGTGCCAGCAGTTCTCGGGACAGGACCTACGAGCAGTACTTC
cdr3_aa: CASSSRDRTYEQYF

clone_size: -
d_call: -
j_call: TRBJ1-2
cdr3_length: 15
v_call: TRBV27
cdr3_nt: TGTGCCAGCAGACGAACCCCAACAGGGCCCTTCGGCTACACCTTC
cdr3_aa: CASRRTPTGPFGYTF

clone_size: -
d_call: TRBD2
j_call: TRBJ2-3
cdr3_length: 14
v_call: TRBV29-1
cdr3_nt: TGCAGCGTTGTTGGGGGGGTCAGGCCAGATACGCAGTATTTT
cdr3_aa: CSVVGGVRPDTQYF

clone_size: -
d_call: TRBD2
j_call: TRBJ2-1
cdr3_length: 14
v_call: TRBV19
cdr3_nt: TGTGCCAGTAGGCTGGGCGGGAGAGGGAATGAGCAGTTCTTC
cdr3_aa: CASRLGGRGNEQFF